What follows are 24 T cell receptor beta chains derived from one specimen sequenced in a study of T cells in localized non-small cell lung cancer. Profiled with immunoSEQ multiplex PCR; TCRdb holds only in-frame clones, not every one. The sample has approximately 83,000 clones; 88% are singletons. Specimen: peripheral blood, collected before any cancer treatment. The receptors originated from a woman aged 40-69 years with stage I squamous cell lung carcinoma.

The CDR3 DNA reads as TGTGCCAGCAGTTCCTCGAGGGGTTCGCCCTACGAGCAGTACTTC. Protein sequence: CASSSSRGSPYEQYF. The rearrangement uses TRBV6-6 and TRBJ2-7, with D tentatively TRBD1 or TRBD2 (5 bases each). CDR3 length equals 15 residues. Germline loops: CDR1 MNHNY, CDR2 SVGAGI (reference sequence). The germline V and J ends were trimmed by 4 bases and 2 bases, with 15 bases remaining between them.

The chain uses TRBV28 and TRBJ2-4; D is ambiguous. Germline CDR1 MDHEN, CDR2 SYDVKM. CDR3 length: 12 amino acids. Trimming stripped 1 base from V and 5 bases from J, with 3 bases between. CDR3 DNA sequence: TGTGCCAGCAGTTTATTAGAAAACATTCAGTACTTC. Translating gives CASSLLENIQYF.

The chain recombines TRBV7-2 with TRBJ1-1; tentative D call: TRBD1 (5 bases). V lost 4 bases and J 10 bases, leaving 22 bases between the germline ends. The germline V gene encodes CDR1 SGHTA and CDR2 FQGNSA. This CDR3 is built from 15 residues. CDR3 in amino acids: CASSSRQGFHPRAFF. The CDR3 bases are TGTGCCAGCAGCTCCCGCCAGGGCTTCCACCCCCGAGCTTTCTTT.

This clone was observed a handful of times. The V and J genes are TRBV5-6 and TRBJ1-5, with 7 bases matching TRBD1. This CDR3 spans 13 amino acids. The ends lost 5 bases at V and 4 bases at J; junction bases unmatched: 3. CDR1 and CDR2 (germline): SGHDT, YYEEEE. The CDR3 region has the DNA TGTGCCAGCAGGAAGGGACAGAATCAGCCCCAGCATTTT. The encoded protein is CASRKGQNQPQHF.

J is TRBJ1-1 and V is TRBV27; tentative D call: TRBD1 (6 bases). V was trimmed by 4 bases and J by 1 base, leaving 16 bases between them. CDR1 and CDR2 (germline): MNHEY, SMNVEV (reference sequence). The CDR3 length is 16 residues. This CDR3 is CASSSLQQGSNTEAFF. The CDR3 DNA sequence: TGTGCCAGCAGTTCCCTCCAACAGGGATCGAACACTGAAGCTTTCTTT.

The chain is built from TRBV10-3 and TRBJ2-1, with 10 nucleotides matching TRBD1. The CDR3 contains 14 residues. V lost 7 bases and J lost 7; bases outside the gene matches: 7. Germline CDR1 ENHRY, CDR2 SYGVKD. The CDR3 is CAIKGTGATNEQFF. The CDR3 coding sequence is TGTGCCATCAAGGGGACAGGGGCAACAAATGAGCAGTTCTTC.

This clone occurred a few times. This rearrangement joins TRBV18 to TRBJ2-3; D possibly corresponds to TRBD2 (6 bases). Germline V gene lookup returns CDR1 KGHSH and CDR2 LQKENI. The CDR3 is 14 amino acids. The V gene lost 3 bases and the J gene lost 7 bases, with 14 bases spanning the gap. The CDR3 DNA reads TGTGCCAGCTCACCCGGCGGCGGGGATAATACGCAGTATTTT. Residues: CASSPGGGDNTQYF.

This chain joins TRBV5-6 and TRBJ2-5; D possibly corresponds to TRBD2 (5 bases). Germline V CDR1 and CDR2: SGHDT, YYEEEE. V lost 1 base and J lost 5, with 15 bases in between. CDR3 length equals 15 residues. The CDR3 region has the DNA TGTGCCAGCAGCTTGATACGCCGTACGGGGGAGACCCAGTACTTC. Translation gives CASSLIRRTGETQYF.

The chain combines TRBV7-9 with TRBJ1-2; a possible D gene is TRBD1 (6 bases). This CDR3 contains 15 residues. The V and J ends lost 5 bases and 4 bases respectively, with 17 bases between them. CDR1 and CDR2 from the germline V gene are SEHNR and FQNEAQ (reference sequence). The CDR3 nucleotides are TGTGCCAGCAGCGAGGGGGGGACGGTAACCTATGGCTACACCTTC. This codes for CASSEGGTVTYGYTF.

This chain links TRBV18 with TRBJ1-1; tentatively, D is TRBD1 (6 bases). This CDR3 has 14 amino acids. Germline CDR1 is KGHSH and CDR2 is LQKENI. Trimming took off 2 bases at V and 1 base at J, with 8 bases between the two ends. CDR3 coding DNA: TGTGCCAGCTCACCATTGGGACAGAACACTGAAGCTTTCTTT. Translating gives CASSPLGQNTEAFF.

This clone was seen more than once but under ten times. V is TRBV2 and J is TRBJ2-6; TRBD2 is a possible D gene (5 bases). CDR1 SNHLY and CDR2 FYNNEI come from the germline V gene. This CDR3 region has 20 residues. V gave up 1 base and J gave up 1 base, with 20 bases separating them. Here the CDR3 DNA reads TGTGCCAGCAGTGAAGAGGTCGGAGGCCACGATCTGTCTGGGGCCAACGTCCTGACTTTC. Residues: CASSEEVGGHDLSGANVLTF.

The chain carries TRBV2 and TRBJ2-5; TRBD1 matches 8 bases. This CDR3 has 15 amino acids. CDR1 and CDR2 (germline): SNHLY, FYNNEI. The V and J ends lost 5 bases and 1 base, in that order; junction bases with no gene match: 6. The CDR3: CASSRTGISQETQYF. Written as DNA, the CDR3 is TGTGCCAGCAGTAGGACAGGGATATCCCAAGAGACCCAGTACTTC.

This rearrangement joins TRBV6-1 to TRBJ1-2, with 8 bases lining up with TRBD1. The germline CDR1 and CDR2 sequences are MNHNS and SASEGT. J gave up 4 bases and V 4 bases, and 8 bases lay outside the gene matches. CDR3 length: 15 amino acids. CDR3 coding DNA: TGTGCCAGCAGTGTTGGCAGGGGGCTCAGCTATGGCTACACCTTC. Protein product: CASSVGRGLSYGYTF.

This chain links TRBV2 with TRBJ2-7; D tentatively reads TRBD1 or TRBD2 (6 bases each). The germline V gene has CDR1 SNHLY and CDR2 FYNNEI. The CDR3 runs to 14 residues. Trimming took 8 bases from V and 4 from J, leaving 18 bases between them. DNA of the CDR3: TGTGCCAGCCAGATGGAGGGGGTCTCTTACGAGCAGTACTTC. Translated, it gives CASQMEGVSYEQYF.

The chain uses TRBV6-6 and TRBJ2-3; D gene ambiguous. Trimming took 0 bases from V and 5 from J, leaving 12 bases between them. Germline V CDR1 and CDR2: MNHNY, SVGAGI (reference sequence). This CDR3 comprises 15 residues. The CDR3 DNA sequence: TGTGCCAGCAGTTACTCGTTTACGGTACAAGATACGCAGTATTTT. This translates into CASSYSFTVQDTQYF.

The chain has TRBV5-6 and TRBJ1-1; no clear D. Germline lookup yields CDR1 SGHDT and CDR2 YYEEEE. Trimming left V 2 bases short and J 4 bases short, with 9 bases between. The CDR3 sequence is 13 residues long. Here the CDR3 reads CASSLGYSTEAFF. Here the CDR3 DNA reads TGTGCCAGCAGCTTAGGGTATAGCACTGAAGCTTTCTTT.

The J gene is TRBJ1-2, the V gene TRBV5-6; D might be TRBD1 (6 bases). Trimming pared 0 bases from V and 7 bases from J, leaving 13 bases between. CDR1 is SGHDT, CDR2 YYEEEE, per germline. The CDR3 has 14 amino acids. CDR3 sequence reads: CASSLGQGKSGYTF. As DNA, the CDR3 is TGTGCCAGCAGCTTGGGGCAGGGGAAAAGTGGCTACACCTTC.

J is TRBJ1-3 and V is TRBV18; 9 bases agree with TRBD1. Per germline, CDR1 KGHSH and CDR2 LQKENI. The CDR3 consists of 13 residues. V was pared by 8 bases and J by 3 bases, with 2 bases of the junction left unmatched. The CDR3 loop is CASPGQGGNTIYF. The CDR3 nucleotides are TGTGCCAGCCCGGGACAGGGTGGAAACACCATATATTTT.

The CDR3 sequence is CASSYFSVGGQPQHF. The CDR3 DNA follows: TGTGCCAGCAGTTACTTCTCAGTGGGTGGTCAGCCCCAGCATTTT. V and J are TRBV6-6 and TRBJ1-5, with D hard to call. The germline gives CDR1 MNHNY, CDR2 SVGAGI (reference sequence). The ends were cut back, 1 base at V and 6 bases at J, with 13 bases in the middle. CDR3 size: 15 residues.

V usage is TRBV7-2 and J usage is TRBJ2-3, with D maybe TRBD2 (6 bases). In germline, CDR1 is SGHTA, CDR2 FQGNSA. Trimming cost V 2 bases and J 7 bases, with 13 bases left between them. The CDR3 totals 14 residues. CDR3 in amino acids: CASSLPGLGHTQYF. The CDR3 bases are TGTGCCAGCAGCTTACCGGGACTGGGCCATACGCAGTATTTT.

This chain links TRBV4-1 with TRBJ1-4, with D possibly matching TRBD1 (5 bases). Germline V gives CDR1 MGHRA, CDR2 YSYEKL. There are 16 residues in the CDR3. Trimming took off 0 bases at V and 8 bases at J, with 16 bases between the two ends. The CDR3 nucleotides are TGCGCCAGCAGCCAAGATCTAATAGGGGCTCCCGAAAAACTGTTTTTT. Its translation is CASSQDLIGAPEKLFF.

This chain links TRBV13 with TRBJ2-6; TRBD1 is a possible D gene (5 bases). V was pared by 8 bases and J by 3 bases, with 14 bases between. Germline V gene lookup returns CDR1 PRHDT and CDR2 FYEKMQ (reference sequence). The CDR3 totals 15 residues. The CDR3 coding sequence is TGTGCCAGCCGTACCTGGGGCCATGGGGCCAACGTCCTGACTTTC. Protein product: CASRTWGHGANVLTF.

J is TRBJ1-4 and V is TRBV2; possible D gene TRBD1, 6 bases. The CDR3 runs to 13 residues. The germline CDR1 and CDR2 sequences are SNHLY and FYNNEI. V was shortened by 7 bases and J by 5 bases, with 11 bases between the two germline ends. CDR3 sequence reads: CASTQGKNEKLFF. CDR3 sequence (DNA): TGTGCCAGCACACAGGGTAAAAATGAAAAACTGTTTTTT.

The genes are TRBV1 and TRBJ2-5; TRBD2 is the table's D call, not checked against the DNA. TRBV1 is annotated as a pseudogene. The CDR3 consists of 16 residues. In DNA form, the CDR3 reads TGCACCAGCAGCCACAAAGGGACTAGCGGGCAAGAGACCCAGTACTTC. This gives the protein CTSSHKGTSGQETQYF.